The 5 T cell receptor beta chains given below trace back to one sample, sequenced in a study of blood T cell repertoires in COVID-19. Repertoires were generated with immunoSEQ multiplex PCR, while TCRdb's copy carries only in-frame clones and drops some. The table has 180,000 or so clones, 81% seen once. The sample was peripheral blood. These receptors were taken from a woman aged 35 to 49 with COVID-19, enrolled during active disease.

The chain employs TRBV11-2 and TRBJ1-6; 7 bases match TRBD1. V was pared by 5 bases and J by 7 bases, with 11 bases of the junction left unmatched. Germline CDR1 is SGHAT and CDR2 is FQNNGV. The length of the CDR3 is 16 residues. The CDR3 sequence is CASSPTPTGFNSPLHF. CDR3 DNA: TGTGCCAGCAGCCCAACACCGACAGGGTTCAATTCACCCCTCCACTTT. The full variable domain, rest sourced from reference TRBV11-2 and TRBJ1-6, is EAGVAQSPRYKIIEKRQSVAFWCNPISGHATLYWYQQILGQGPKLLIQFQNNGVVDDSQLPKDRFSAERLKGVDSTLKIQPAKLEDSAVYLCASSPTPTGFNSPLHFGNGTRLTVT.

The CDR3 sequence is CASSPLPGGGTNEQFF. The CDR3 DNA follows: TGTGCCAGCAGCCCTCTCCCTGGGGGGGGCACCAATGAGCAGTTCTTC. This sequence joins TRBV6-2 or TRBV6-3 and TRBJ2-1; TRBD2 might be the D (7 bases). CDR1 is MNHEY, CDR2 SVGEGT, per germline. V lost 6 bases to trimming and J lost 6 bases, with 21 bases between them. This CDR3 is 16 amino acids long.

The chain uses TRBV7-9 and TRBJ2-1; no clear D. V was shortened by 7 bases and J by 4 bases, with 14 bases between the two germline ends. The V gene's germline CDR1 is SEHNR and CDR2 FQNEAQ (reference sequence). CDR3 length equals 14 residues. The CDR3 sequence: CASTPEDLYNEQFF. The CDR3 nucleotides read TGTGCCAGCACCCCCGAGGATCTGTACAATGAGCAGTTCTTC.

This clone appeared a single time. The chain links TRBV4-2 to TRBJ2-5, with 10 bases matching TRBD1. There are 16 residues in the CDR3. Germline CDR1 is LGHNA and CDR2 is YNFKEQ. J gave up 5 bases and V 1 base, and 7 bases lay outside the gene matches. CDR3 bases: TGTGCCAGCAGCCAAGGGACAGGGGGTGGGATCGAGACCCAGTACTTC. Translation gives CASSQGTGGGIETQYF.

The chain has TRBV15 and TRBJ2-1, with 8 bases fitting TRBD2. The CDR3 spans 16 residues. J gave up 5 bases and V 3 bases, and 9 bases lay outside the gene matches. CDR1 is LNHNV and CDR2 is YYDKDF in the germline V gene (reference sequence). CDR3 amino acids: CATSRQGRGVNNEQFF. The CDR3 nucleotides read TGTGCCACCAGCAGGCAGGGGCGGGGGGTTAACAATGAGCAGTTCTTC. Variable domain in full (rest from reference TRBV15 and TRBJ2-1): DAMVIQNPRYQVTQFGKPVTLSCSQTLNHNVMYWYQQKSSQAPKLLFHYYDKDFNNEADTPDNFQSRRPNTSFCFLDIRSPGLGDTAMYLCATSRQGRGVNNEQFFGPGTRLTVL.